The 29 T cell receptor beta chains below were found in one sample sequenced in a study of blood T cell repertoires in COVID-19 (TCRdb year 2020). The receptor library was made with the immunoSEQ multiplex PCR assay. This immuneACCESS table, as held by TCRdb, lists in-frame sequences with V and J called but not all clones. Of the missing ones, under half trace to an unresolved V gene in checked studies; the others have no known cause. The sample has about 310,000 clones on record, more than 70% of them singletons. The ten largest make up 6.5% to 9.5% of the sample. The sample consisted of peripheral blood. These receptors were obtained from a woman between 45 and 60 years old who had recovered from COVID-19.

The chain carries TRBV7-2 and TRBJ2-1, with 11 bases fitting TRBD2. CDR1 is SGHTA and CDR2 is FQGNSA in the germline V gene. V trimming: 5 bases; J trimming: 10 bases; junction bases outside the gene matches: 4. The CDR3 runs to 13 residues. CDR3 bases: TGTGCCAGCAGCGTCGTAGCGGGAGGGGAGCAGTTCTTC. This gives the protein CASSVVAGGEQFF.

V is TRBV5-1 and J is TRBJ2-5; D is possibly TRBD1 (6 bases). Trimming took off 4 bases at V and 7 bases at J, with 26 bases between the two ends. The CDR3 spans 17 residues. The germline gives CDR1 SGHRS, CDR2 YFSETQ. The CDR3 spells CASSRNMGEGVMGTQYF. In nucleotides, the CDR3 is TGCGCCAGCAGCCGCAATATGGGAGAGGGGGTGATGGGGACCCAGTACTTC.

Of note for this clone: Other nucleotide sequences from this sample produce the same CDR3. The chain combines TRBV30 with TRBJ1-2; no clear D gene. This CDR3 is built from 13 residues. Germline lookup yields CDR1 GTSNPN and CDR2 SVGIG (reference sequence). Trimming shortened V by 0 bases and J by 5 bases, and 10 bases separated the two germline ends. The CDR3 protein is CAWSVLVSYGYTF. In DNA, the CDR3 is TGTGCCTGGAGTGTACTTGTTAGTTATGGCTACACCTTC.

The chain employs TRBV20-1 and TRBJ2-2; perhaps TRBD1 as D (5 bases). Germline V gene data show CDR1 as DFQATT and CDR2 as SNEGSKA (reference sequence). This CDR3 comprises 11 residues. Between the trimmed V and J ends, which lost 4 bases and 7 bases, there was a span of 7 bases. DNA for the CDR3: TGCAGTGCTACCAGGGACGGGGAGCTGTTTTTT. Protein product: CSATRDGELFF.

The rearrangement joins TRBV30 to TRBJ1-6; perhaps TRBD1 as D (5 bases). The germline gives CDR1 GTSNPN, CDR2 SVGIG (reference sequence). The CDR3 length is 15 residues. V gave up 0 bases and J gave up 7 bases, with 13 bases separating them. This CDR3 reads CAWSVEGSGNSPLHF. The CDR3 coding sequence is TGTGCCTGGAGTGTGGAGGGGTCGGGGAATTCACCCCTCCACTTT. Combining the CDR3 with reference TRBV30 and TRBJ1-6 gives the whole variable domain SQTIHQWPATLVQPVGSPLSLECTVEGTSNPNLYWYRQAAGRGLQLLFYSVGIGQISSEVPQNLSASRPQDRQFILSSKKLLLSDSGFYLCAWSVEGSGNSPLHFGNGTRLTVT.

The chain has TRBV9 and TRBJ1-4; D is uncertain. The CDR3 is made up of 15 amino acids. Trimming took 4 bases from V and 1 from J, leaving 11 bases between them. The germline V gene has CDR1 SGDLS and CDR2 YYNGEE. CDR3 sequence: CASSTRGETNEKLFF. In DNA, the CDR3 is TGTGCCAGCAGCACACGGGGAGAAACTAATGAAAAACTGTTTTTT.

The chain is built from TRBV11-3 and TRBJ1-2; 9 bases match TRBD1. Germline CDR1 and CDR2: SGHNT and YENEEA. CDR3 length: 18 residues. With V trimmed by 0 bases and J by 8 bases, 16 bases remained unmatched. In DNA form, the CDR3 reads TGTGCCAGCAGCTTAGATGAGGGACAGGGTCCTTCCTCGTGGGGCTACACCTTC. Amino acids: CASSLDEGQGPSSWGYTF.

This chain links TRBV3-1 (or the pseudogene TRBV3-2) with TRBJ1-5; no reliable D call. CDR1 is LGHDT and CDR2 is YNNKEL in the germline V gene (reference sequence). Trimming took off 4 bases at V and 3 bases at J, with 10 bases between the two ends. The CDR3 consists of 14 residues. Written as DNA, the CDR3 is TGTGCCAGCAGCCTCCCAGGTTACAATCAGCCCCAGCATTTT. Translated: CASSLPGYNQPQHF.

V gene TRBV5-1 combines with J gene TRBJ1-2, with 12 positions matching TRBD1. From germline, CDR1 is SGHRS and CDR2 YFSETQ. The CDR3 has 15 residues. Trimming removed 3 bases from V and 2 bases from J; junction bases left unmatched: 2. CDR3 coding DNA: TGCGCCAGCAGCTGGGACAGGGGGCGCAACTATGGCTACACCTTC. This encodes CASSWDRGRNYGYTF. Based on the CDR3 plus reference TRBV5-1 and TRBJ1-2, the full variable domain is KAGVTQTPRYLIKTRGQQVTLSCSPISGHRSVSWYQQTPGQGLQFLFEYFSETQRNKGNFPGRFSGRQFSNSRSEMNVSTLELGDSALYLCASSWDRGRNYGYTFGSGTRLTVV.

Concerning this clone itself: One end of the junction does not line up with germline, which may come from a read error. The CDR3 bases are TGTGCTAGCAGCTTAGCGTTCGGGTCCTACGAGCAGTACTTC. Its protein is CASSLAFGSYEQYF. This rearrangement joins TRBV7-7 to TRBJ2-7, with a tentative D call TRBD2 (5 bases). The CDR3 consists of 14 residues. The germline V gene encodes CDR1 SSHAT and CDR2 FNYEAQ (reference sequence). The full variable domain, with the rest looked up from reference TRBV7-7 and TRBJ2-7, is GAGVSQSPRYKVTKRGQDVTLRCDPISSHATLYWYQQALGQGPEFLTYFNYEAQPDKSGLPSDRFSAERPEGSISTLTIQRTEQRDSAMYRCASSLAFGSYEQYFGPGTRLTVT.

The chain carries TRBV18 and TRBJ2-7, with 9 bases lining up with TRBD1. The V segment lost 5 bases and the J segment 3 bases; nucleotides outside the gene matches: 2. CDR3 length equals 13 residues. CDR1 and CDR2 (germline): KGHSH, LQKENI. CDR3 sequence: CASSETGGYEQYF. The CDR3 nucleotides read TGTGCCAGCTCAGAGACAGGGGGCTACGAGCAGTACTTC.

This rearrangement joins TRBV28 to TRBJ2-7, with a tentative D call TRBD1 (6 bases). Germline loops: CDR1 MDHEN, CDR2 SYDVKM. Trimming cost V 2 bases and J 2 bases, with 16 bases left between them. The CDR3 covers 16 residues. The CDR3 reads CASSLGTQGLTYEQYF. Written as DNA, the CDR3 is TGTGCCAGCAGTTTAGGGACACAGGGCCTGACCTACGAGCAGTACTTC.

The chain combines TRBV7-2 with TRBJ2-3; possibly TRBD1 for D (6 bases). This CDR3 has 15 residues. The V and J ends lost 8 bases and 2 bases respectively, with 17 bases between them. In germline, CDR1 is SGHTA, CDR2 FQGNSA. The CDR3 region has the DNA TGTGCCAGCGGGGGCCCGATACTGAACACAGATACGCAGTATTTT. It codes for CASGGPILNTDTQYF. The full variable domain, its missing parts supplied by reference TRBV7-2 and TRBJ2-3, is GAGVSQSPSNKVTEKGKDVELRCDPISGHTALYWYRQSLGQGLEFLIYFQGNSAPDKSGLPSDRFSAERTGGSVSTLTIQRTQQEDSAVYLCASGGPILNTDTQYFGPGTRLTVL.

V gene TRBV11-2 combines with J gene TRBJ2-5, with TRBD2 identical over 13 bases. Germline V lookup: CDR1 SGHAT, CDR2 FQNNGV. The trim removed 0 bases at V and 10 bases at J, leaving 2 bases unmatched. This CDR3 is 14 amino acids long. The CDR3 here is CASSLDGLAGVQYF. The CDR3 DNA is TGTGCCAGCAGCTTAGATGGACTAGCGGGGGTCCAGTACTTC.

The chain is built from TRBV28 and TRBJ1-5, with TRBD1 matching over 7 bases. The CDR3 sequence is 16 residues long. V gave up 6 bases and J gave up 0 bases; unmatched junction bases: 8. CDR1 is MDHEN, CDR2 SYDVKM, per germline. The CDR3, as DNA: TGTGCCAGCAGAGGACAGGCCTCTTATAGCAATCAGCCCCAGCATTTT. This codes for CASRGQASYSNQPQHF.

The chain links TRBV7-2 to TRBJ1-5; D gene unclear. Germline V gene lookup returns CDR1 SGHTA and CDR2 FQGNSA. The V gene lost 5 bases and the J gene lost 0 bases, with 11 bases spanning the gap. CDR3 length: 15 amino acids. The CDR3 DNA reads as TGTGCCAGCAGCCCTAGGCTCCTTAGCAATCAGCCCCAGCATTTT. As protein: CASSPRLLSNQPQHF.

The chain carries TRBV5-1 and TRBJ2-3, with D perhaps matching TRBD1 (6 bases). Trimming took 4 bases from V and 6 from J, leaving 12 bases between them. This CDR3 comprises 13 residues. Germline V gene data show CDR1 as SGHRS and CDR2 as YFSETQ. The CDR3 DNA is TGCGCCAGCAGCGAGAGACAGGCGGATACGCAGTATTTT. The encoded protein is CASSERQADTQYF.

This rearrangement joins TRBV6-5 to TRBJ1-4, with 9 positions matching TRBD1. V lost 6 bases and J lost 8; bases outside the gene matches: 10. CDR1 MNHEY and CDR2 SVGAGI come from the germline V gene. The length of the CDR3 is 15 residues. DNA for the CDR3: TGTGCCAGCAGAATCGACAGGGGGTCGAGCGAAAAACTGTTTTTT. Amino acids: CASRIDRGSSEKLFF.

The chain combines TRBV5-1 with TRBJ1-6; D possibly corresponds to TRBD1 (6 bases). The CDR3 contains 16 residues. Germline V CDR1 and CDR2: SGHRS, YFSETQ. Trimming cost V 4 bases and J 8 bases, with 19 bases left between them. The CDR3 DNA follows: TGCGCCAGCAGCCTCTGGCAACGAGGGGGGGATTCACCCCTCCACTTT. Translation: CASSLWQRGGDSPLHF.

The chain carries TRBV4-3 and TRBJ1-6; no clear D. In germline, CDR1 is LGHNA, CDR2 YSLEER. The germline V and J ends were trimmed by 0 bases and 4 bases, with 7 bases remaining between them. The CDR3 sequence is 15 residues long. The CDR3 DNA follows: TGCGCCAGCAGCCAAGAGGCCAGATATAATTCACCCCTCCACTTT. Protein sequence: CASSQEARYNSPLHF.

This clone has just a few counts. The chain employs TRBV9 and TRBJ2-1, with 9 positions matching TRBD1. The trim removed 0 bases at V and 3 bases at J, leaving 1 base unmatched. Germline V gives CDR1 SGDLS, CDR2 YYNGEE. This CDR3 is built from 15 residues. As DNA, the CDR3 is TGTGCCAGCAGCGTAGGGGACAGGGACTACAATGAGCAGTTCTTC. Encoded protein: CASSVGDRDYNEQFF.

The V and J genes are TRBV3-1 (or the pseudogene TRBV3-2) and TRBJ1-3; the D is unclear. The CDR3 has 15 amino acids. V was trimmed by 4 bases and J by 2 bases, leaving 12 bases between them. Germline lookup yields CDR1 LGHDT and CDR2 YNNKEL (reference sequence). The CDR3 reads CASSPPVVTGNTIYF. The CDR3 DNA follows: TGTGCCAGCAGCCCTCCGGTGGTAACTGGAAACACCATATATTTT.

V and J are TRBV30 and TRBJ1-5, with a possible D match to TRBD1 (5 bases). In germline, CDR1 is GTSNPN, CDR2 SVGIG (reference sequence). The V end lost 0 bases, the J end lost 7 bases, and 13 bases lay between the germline ends. CDR3 length equals 14 residues. The CDR3 spells CAWSVTGDSQPQHF. In DNA, the CDR3 is TGTGCCTGGAGTGTAACCGGGGACTCGCAGCCCCAGCATTTT.

The V gene is TRBV7-3, the J gene TRBJ2-5, with TRBD2 matching 10 bases. After removal of 5 bases from V and 5 bases from J, the junction contained 8 bases not matched to a gene. Germline assignment: CDR1 SGHTA and CDR2 FQGTGA. This CDR3 is built from 15 residues. In nucleotides, the CDR3 is TGTGCCAGCAGCCTCTCCCGGACTAGCGGTGAGACCCAGTACTTC. Amino acid sequence: CASSLSRTSGETQYF. Filled out from reference TRBV7-3 and TRBJ2-5, the complete variable domain reads GAGVSQTPSNKVTEKGKYVELRCDPISGHTALYWYRQSLGQGPEFLIYFQGTGAADDSGLPNDRFFAVRPEGSVSTLKIQRTERGDSAVYLCASSLSRTSGETQYFGPGTRLLVL.

This clone was observed a handful of times. The chain is built from TRBV7-8 and TRBJ1-5, with 10 bases aligning to TRBD1. The CDR3 is 16 residues long. V dropped 5 bases and J dropped 5; count of bases not matched to a gene: 9. In germline, CDR1 is SGHVS, CDR2 FQNEAQ. CDR3 residues: CASSTRPGTGDQPQHF. The DNA of the CDR3 is TGTGCCAGCAGCACCCGACCCGGGACAGGGGATCAGCCCCAGCATTTT.

This clone was detected a few times. The chain couples TRBV5-4 to TRBJ1-2; a possible D gene is TRBD1 (5 bases). Between the trimmed V and J ends, which lost 4 bases and 8 bases, there was a span of 24 bases. Germline V gives CDR1 SGHNT, CDR2 YYREEE (reference sequence). The CDR3 extends over 16 amino acids. CDR3 in amino acids: CASSRGSGIDGRGYTF. DNA for the CDR3: TGTGCCAGCAGCCGGGGGTCGGGGATTGATGGAAGAGGCTACACCTTC.

The V gene is TRBV30, the J gene TRBJ2-7; the match to TRBD1 covers 9 bases. V shed 5 bases, J shed 1 base, and the junction held 3 bases outside the gene matches. The CDR3 contains 13 residues. In germline, CDR1 is GTSNPN, CDR2 SVGIG (reference sequence). The CDR3 spells CAWAGQGSYEQYF. DNA for the CDR3: TGTGCCTGGGCGGGACAGGGTTCCTACGAGCAGTACTTC.

The chain employs TRBV2 and TRBJ1-6, with TRBD1 as a possible D gene (5 bases). CDR3 length: 14 residues. Looked up from germline, CDR1 is SNHLY and CDR2 is FYNNEI. Trimming took off 3 bases at V and 9 bases at J, with 12 bases between the two ends. The CDR3 reads CASSEQGSGSPLHF. CDR3 in DNA: TGTGCCAGCAGTGAGCAGGGTTCAGGTTCACCCCTCCACTTT.

DNA for the CDR3: TGTGCCAGCAGTGCCTGGGGGCTAGGAGGCTACACCTTC. It specifies CASSAWGLGGYTF. The rearrangement uses TRBV6-4 and TRBJ1-2, with a weak D call TRBD1 (6 bases). Germline loops: CDR1 MRHNA, CDR2 SNTAGT. This CDR3 comprises 13 residues. V was trimmed by 4 bases and J by 8 bases, leaving 14 bases between them.